The 16 T cell receptor beta chains below were found in one sample sequenced in a study of shared clonotypes between healthy human individuals. Profiling relied on immunoSEQ multiplex PCR, and the TCRdb table lists in-frame clones only, not all of them. This sample has roughly 2.6 million clones; around nine tenths occur once, and the top ten carry around 0.14%. Specimen: naive CD4+ T cells sorted from blood. Subset indicated: CD45RA+ positively selected. All receptors come from a man in his late teens or twenties in good health.

Points on this clone: Mismatch with germline at one junction end may stem from a read error. The chain joins TRBV7-9 to TRBJ2-1, with D maybe TRBD2 (6 bases). This CDR3 has 15 amino acids. The germline V gene has CDR1 SEHNR and CDR2 FQNEAQ (reference sequence). In nucleotides, the CDR3 is TGTGCCAGCAGTTTAGCCGGACTACCCAGAAATGAGCAGTTCTTC. Its translation is CASSLAGLPRNEQFF.

The genes are TRBV9 and TRBJ2-1, with 9 bases lining up with TRBD1. The V gene end was trimmed by 2 bases and the J gene end by 9 bases; junction bases not matched to a gene: 18. Germline lookup yields CDR1 SGDLS and CDR2 YYNGEE. This CDR3 comprises 18 residues. The CDR3 nucleotides are TGTGCCAGCAGCGTCGCCCCCGAGGGGGGACAGGGCGAAGGTGAGCAGTTCTTC. Residues: CASSVAPEGGQGEGEQFF.

V gene TRBV5-1 combines with J gene TRBJ2-3; TRBD2 agrees at 7 bases. CDR1 and CDR2 from the germline V gene are SGHRS and YFSETQ. The CDR3 is 17 amino acids. V was pared by 0 bases and J by 3 bases, with 10 bases of the junction left unmatched. CDR3 nucleotides: TGCGCCAGCAGCTTGGTCCTAGGCGGGAGTGGTACAGATACGCAGTATTTT. Encoded protein: CASSLVLGGSGTDTQYF.

The chain carries TRBV6-5 and TRBJ1-3; D remains unclear. The CDR3 totals 14 residues. Trimming cost V 8 bases and J 0 bases, with 11 bases left between them. Germline V gene lookup returns CDR1 MNHEY and CDR2 SVGAGI. CDR3: CASCPAGSGNTIYF. In DNA, the CDR3 is TGTGCCAGCTGCCCGGCGGGCTCTGGAAACACCATATATTTT.

This clone was recorded once. The rearrangement links TRBV5-4 to TRBJ2-7, with 7 bases lining up with TRBD1. CDR1 SGHNT and CDR2 YYREEE come from the germline V gene (reference sequence). J was trimmed by 6 bases and V by 5 bases; bases with no gene match: 14. CDR3 length: 15 residues. Here the CDR3 reads CASSRIDRDGREQYF. CDR3 coding DNA: TGTGCCAGCAGTCGTATCGACAGGGATGGGCGCGAGCAGTACTTC.

The rearrangement uses TRBV4-2 and TRBJ2-3; no clear D gene. The V end lost 7 bases, the J end lost 6 bases, and 14 bases lay between the germline ends. The germline CDR1 and CDR2 sequences are LGHNA and YNFKEQ. The CDR3 has 13 residues. CDR3 protein: CASTPDVGDTQYF. In DNA form, the CDR3 reads TGTGCCAGCACCCCCGACGTGGGGGATACGCAGTATTTT.

J is TRBJ1-1 and V is TRBV5-1; D is possibly TRBD1 (6 bases). The V end was cut by 4 bases, the J end by 0 bases, with 16 bases between. Germline V gives CDR1 SGHRS, CDR2 YFSETQ. The CDR3 extends over 16 amino acids. The CDR3 reads CASSLTGNTLNTEAFF. CDR3 bases: TGCGCCAGCAGCCTAACAGGGAATACCTTGAACACTGAAGCTTTCTTT.

The V and J genes are TRBV19 and TRBJ1-1, with D possibly matching TRBD1 (5 bases). Trimming cost V 7 bases and J 12 bases, with 27 bases left between them. The V gene's germline CDR1 is LNHDA and CDR2 SQIVND (reference sequence). This CDR3 region has 15 residues. The CDR3 loop is CASIAPQGRGGFTFF. The CDR3 DNA sequence: TGTGCCAGTATCGCCCCCCAGGGCCGTGGGGGTTTCACTTTCTTT.

The V and J genes are TRBV27 and TRBJ2-5; 12 bases agree with TRBD2. The CDR3 totals 16 residues. V was pared by 7 bases and J by 2 bases, with 8 bases of the junction left unmatched. Germline CDR1 is MNHEY and CDR2 is SMNVEV (reference sequence). CDR3 in DNA: TGTGCCAGCACGGCTAGCGGGGGGGCCTGGCAAGAGACCCAGTACTTC. This codes for CASTASGGAWQETQYF.

A single count supports this clone. The chain couples TRBV27 to TRBJ2-1, with 15 nucleotides matching TRBD2. The CDR3 covers 16 residues. V lost 5 bases, J lost 6 bases, and 5 bases stayed unmatched. Germline V gene data show CDR1 as MNHEY and CDR2 as SMNVEV (reference sequence). The CDR3 loop reads CASSPWTSGRANEQFF. The CDR3 nucleotides are TGTGCCAGCAGTCCGTGGACTAGCGGGAGGGCCAATGAGCAGTTCTTC.

The rearrangement links TRBV10-3 to TRBJ2-3, with D possibly being TRBD1 (5 bases). Trimming shortened V by 11 bases and J by 3 bases, and 12 bases separated the two germline ends. The CDR3 is 12 amino acids. In germline, CDR1 is ENHRY, CDR2 SYGVKD. The CDR3 spells CASKQGTDTQYF. CDR3 sequence (DNA): TGTGCCTCCAAGCAGGGTACAGATACGCAGTATTTT.

The chain combines TRBV9 with TRBJ2-6; 9 nucleotides match TRBD1. CDR1 is SGDLS, CDR2 YYNGEE, per germline. V shed 7 bases, J shed 4 bases, and the junction held 9 bases outside the gene matches. CDR3 size: 16 residues. CDR3 coding DNA: TGTGCCAGCGCGGCGGACAGGGGTAAGGGGGCCAACGTCCTGACTTTC. Its translation is CASAADRGKGANVLTF.

Concerning this clone itself: Different DNA sequences within this sample yield the same CDR3. The chain links TRBV5-1 to TRBJ2-7; 13 positions agree with TRBD2. Germline-derived CDR1 and CDR2 are SGHRS and YFSETQ. The V segment lost 0 bases and the J segment 5 bases; nucleotides outside the gene matches: 2. The CDR3 totals 15 residues. CDR3: CASSLGTSGGNEQYF. The CDR3 DNA is TGCGCCAGCAGCTTGGGGACTAGCGGGGGCAACGAGCAGTACTTC.

The V and J genes are TRBV10-3 and TRBJ1-1; D not resolved. The germline V gene has CDR1 ENHRY and CDR2 SYGVKD. V was shortened by 7 bases and J by 2 bases, with 11 bases between the two germline ends. There are 13 residues in the CDR3. The DNA for the CDR3 is TGTGCCATCAACGACCCACCCAACACTGAAGCTTTCTTT. Translating it yields CAINDPPNTEAFF.

V usage is TRBV13 and J usage is TRBJ1-5; weak D call: TRBD1 (5 bases). V lost 0 bases and J lost 3, with 9 bases in between. CDR1 PRHDT and CDR2 FYEKMQ come from the germline V gene (reference sequence). The CDR3 sequence is 15 residues long. CDR3 DNA sequence: TGTGCCAGCAGCTTAGGGGGACCCACCAATCAGCCCCAGCATTTT. Protein: CASSLGGPTNQPQHF.

V usage is TRBV18 and J usage is TRBJ1-2, with TRBD1 matching over 7 bases. J gave up 3 bases and V 6 bases, and 10 bases lay outside the gene matches. Germline-derived CDR1 and CDR2 are KGHSH and LQKENI. The CDR3 contains 15 residues. The CDR3 DNA reads TGTGCCAGCTCTCTAGGCTCCGGGACAGACTATGGCTACACCTTC. This gives the protein CASSLGSGTDYGYTF.